The clone carrying this TCR beta chain came up once. What it binds is not known. The sample belongs to a study of cytomegalovirus exposure and HLA in healthy donors. Study conclusions and caveats: Sequencing likely generated an artifact that appeared as a cluster of highly shared sequence variants. Some public TCRs appeared in many individuals, while most sequences were rare. A later analysis reportedly identified an Asian-associated ancestry cluster as carrying fewer N-insertions than the approximately 730-donor mean.

The V and J ends lost 5 bases and 6 bases, in that order; junction bases with no gene match: 5. CDR3 length: 14 amino acids. From germline, CDR1 is MGHRA and CDR2 YSYEKL. With 60 Vbeta and 13 Jbeta primers, the PCR was carried out. TCRdb keeps only in-frame clones here, not all; method: immunoSEQ multiplex PCR. The profile shows over 200,000 clones, just over 75% of them singletons. V and J are TRBV4-1 and TRBJ2-2, with TRBD1 matching 8 bases. The sequencing sample was made of PBMCs. This clonotype originated in a woman aged 55-75 years in good health and CMV-seropositive. The chain's CDR3 is CASSYRTGPGELFF. DNA for the CDR3: TGCGCCAGCAGCTACCGGACAGGGCCCGGGGAGCTGTTTTTT.